This T cell receptor beta chain emerged from a study of T cell repertoires in cytomegalovirus infection. The overall study: CMV infection and matching HLA type were both indicated by public TCR beta signatures.

V lost 5 bases to trimming and J lost 9 bases, with 14 bases between them. CDR1 and CDR2 (germline): SGHTA, FQGNSA. The CDR3 sequence is 13 residues long. Many counts were recorded for this clonotype. The antigen remains undetermined. TCRdb re-analysed the reads in MiXCR, keeping a single row per CDR3 protein. This table holds about half a million distinct CDR3 sequences, roughly a third found once. This TCR derives from a human donor in good health (CMV status not recorded). Some clones in this sample may be carry-over from other donors' samples. Here the sequenced sample was cultured PBMCs, taken from culture after CMV antigen stimulation. The V gene is TRBV7-2, the J gene TRBJ2-1, with unresolved D. As DNA, the CDR3 is TGTGCCAGCAGCCCGCAAGACACCGGTGAGCAGTTCTTC. It codes for CASSPQDTGEQFF.